This T cell receptor beta chain was recorded in a study of cytomegalovirus exposure and HLA in healthy donors. Whole-study results and caveats: Most TCR sequences were seen very rarely across donors, but some public TCRs occurred in many. Among the sequence variants, a highly shared cluster was likely an artifact of sequencing.

This clone was counted a few times. What it recognizes is unknown. With 60 Vbeta and 13 Jbeta primers, the PCR was carried out. TCRdb's copy holds only in-frame clones and misses some; the assay was immunoSEQ multiplex PCR. In the table there are more than 90,000 clones, around 81% of which are singletons. J lost 4 bases, V lost 5 bases, and 4 bases had no gene match. The CDR3 contains 13 residues. The germline gives CDR1 SGHAT, CDR2 FQNNGV. The TCR originated in a woman in her 70s in good health and CMV-seropositive. The material sequenced was PBMCs. The genes are TRBV11-2 and TRBJ2-5; TRBD1 matches at 7 bases. The CDR3 nucleotides read TGTGCCAGCAGCGGCTACAGGGGAGAGACCCAGTACTTC. Translated, it gives CASSGYRGETQYF.